A single sample gave rise to the 17 T cell receptor beta chains below, sequenced in a study of shared clonotypes between healthy human individuals. Measured with immunoSEQ multiplex PCR; TCRdb has only the in-frame clones, and not every one. Among about 1.5 million clones listed, under 99% were seen once. The sample comprised naive CD4+ T cells sorted from blood. Subset defined: CD45RA+ positively selected. Source of these receptors: a man in his thirties or forties in good health.

The gene calls are TRBV5-1 and TRBJ2-7; TRBD1 agrees at 8 bases. The CDR3 is 16 amino acids. The V and J ends lost 3 bases and 0 bases, in that order; junction bases with no gene match: 8. Germline V lookup: CDR1 SGHRS, CDR2 YFSETQ. In DNA form, the CDR3 reads TGCGCCAGCAGCTCGAATCCCGGGACAGGCTCCTACGAGCAGTACTTC. Translating it yields CASSSNPGTGSYEQYF.

The rearrangement uses TRBV27 and TRBJ2-6; D uncertain. Germline lookup yields CDR1 MNHEY and CDR2 SMNVEV (reference sequence). This CDR3 is built from 13 residues. V was pared by 3 bases and J by 4 bases, with 4 bases between. The CDR3 DNA is TGTGCCAGCAGTTTCGGCGGGGCCAACGTCCTGACTTTC. It codes for CASSFGGANVLTF.

The CDR3 region has the DNA TGTGCCACCAGCACTACTAGCGGGAGGGCCTACAATGAGCAGTTCTTC. It codes for CATSTTSGRAYNEQFF. The chain uses TRBV15 and TRBJ2-1, with TRBD2 matching over 13 bases. Germline assignment: CDR1 LNHNV and CDR2 YYDKDF (reference sequence). V was clipped by 4 bases and J by 2 bases; unmatched bases: 2. The CDR3 is made up of 16 amino acids. Full variable domain (remainder filled in from reference TRBV15 and TRBJ2-1): DAMVIQNPRYQVTQFGKPVTLSCSQTLNHNVMYWYQQKSSQAPKLLFHYYDKDFNNEADTPDNFQSRRPNTSFCFLDIRSPGLGDTAMYLCATSTTSGRAYNEQFFGPGTRLTVL.

Details on this clone: Distinct nucleotide sequences in the sample also encode this CDR3. V is TRBV7-9 and J is TRBJ2-1; 8 nucleotides agree with TRBD2. CDR1 and CDR2 from the germline V gene are SEHNR and FQNEAQ (reference sequence). The ends lost 2 bases at V and 3 bases at J; junction bases unmatched: 3. The CDR3 runs to 15 residues. The CDR3 DNA is TGTGCCAGCAGCTTAAGGAGCGGGAGCTACAATGAGCAGTTCTTC. Translating it yields CASSLRSGSYNEQFF.

The gene calls are TRBV28 and TRBJ2-1; D remains ambiguous. V lost 6 bases and J lost 6, with 21 bases in between. This CDR3 spans 16 amino acids. The germline CDR1 and CDR2 sequences are MDHEN and SYDVKM. The CDR3 here is CASSLLGLESSNEQFF. CDR3 bases: TGTGCCAGCAGCTTACTTGGCCTAGAAAGTTCCAATGAGCAGTTCTTC. Complete variable domain (other parts from reference TRBV28 and TRBJ2-1): DVKVTQSSRYLVKRTGEKVFLECVQDMDHENMFWYRQDPGLGLRLIYFSYDVKMKEKGDIPEGYSVSREKKERFSLILESASTNQTSMYLCASSLLGLESSNEQFFGPGTRLTVL.

This clone was seen only once. The J gene is TRBJ1-1, the V gene TRBV29-1; maybe TRBD1 (6 bases). The CDR3 loop spans 15 amino acids. Germline lookup yields CDR1 SQVTM and CDR2 ANQGSEA. V lost 6 bases and J 4 bases, leaving 21 bases between the germline ends. The CDR3 DNA reads TGCAGCGTCCAAGGCACTGCGACAGGTCTCACTGAAGCTTTCTTT. Amino acids: CSVQGTATGLTEAFF.

The V call is TRBV18, the J call TRBJ2-1; 10 bases align to TRBD2. Germline-derived CDR1 and CDR2 are KGHSH and LQKENI. The CDR3 has 15 residues. J gave up 6 bases and V 4 bases, and 6 bases lay outside the gene matches. The CDR3 here is CASSRTSGMINEQFF. For the CDR3, the DNA is TGTGCCAGCTCACGAACTAGCGGGATGATCAATGAGCAGTTCTTC.

The chain combines TRBV5-5 with TRBJ2-7; D uncertain. The CDR3 totals 12 residues. V lost 4 bases and J 4 bases, leaving 9 bases between the germline ends. Germline V gene lookup returns CDR1 SGHKS and CDR2 YYEKEE (reference sequence). This chain's CDR3 is CASSHDSYEQYF. The CDR3 DNA reads TGTGCCAGCAGCCACGACTCGTACGAGCAGTACTTC.

This clone appeared a single time. The V and J genes are TRBV27 and TRBJ2-7; 12 positions agree with TRBD2. The CDR3 contains 16 residues. J gave up 3 bases and V 3 bases, and 6 bases lay outside the gene matches. Germline lookup yields CDR1 MNHEY and CDR2 SMNVEV (reference sequence). CDR3 DNA sequence: TGTGCCAGCAGTTTGCTGGCGACTAGCGGGGGCTACGAGCAGTACTTC. Amino acids: CASSLLATSGGYEQYF.

The chain employs TRBV7-8 and TRBJ2-1; 9 bases line up with TRBD2. J was trimmed by 5 bases and V by 1 base; bases with no gene match: 3. CDR3 length: 15 residues. Germline V gene data show CDR1 as SGHVS and CDR2 as FQNEAQ. The CDR3 DNA sequence: TGTGCCAGCAGCTTAGTGACTAGCGGTCACAATGAGCAGTTCTTC. Translated, it gives CASSLVTSGHNEQFF.

This sequence joins TRBV7-6 and TRBJ2-1; maybe TRBD2 (6 bases). Germline-derived CDR1 and CDR2 are SGHVS and FNYEAQ. The V gene lost 0 bases and the J gene lost 9 bases, with 9 bases spanning the gap. This CDR3 spans 13 amino acids. The CDR3 sequence: CASSLASTSEQFF. The CDR3 bases are TGTGCCAGCAGCTTAGCATCGACTAGTGAGCAGTTCTTC.

This clone was recorded only once. The chain recombines TRBV5-1 with TRBJ2-2; D ambiguous. The germline CDR1 and CDR2 sequences are SGHRS and YFSETQ. V was clipped by 0 bases and J by 4 bases, with 13 bases between them. The length of the CDR3 is 16 residues. The CDR3 loop reads CASSLGQASSTGELFF. The DNA for the CDR3 is TGCGCCAGCAGCTTGGGGCAGGCATCCAGCACCGGGGAGCTGTTTTTT.

This chain connects TRBV30 to TRBJ2-7; D unclear. The germline V gene has CDR1 GTSNPN and CDR2 SVGIG (reference sequence). The V gene lost 0 bases and the J gene lost 6 bases, with 6 bases spanning the gap. This CDR3 contains 11 residues. This chain's CDR3 is CAWSVGSEQYF. The CDR3 coding sequence is TGTGCCTGGAGTGTCGGGTCCGAGCAGTACTTC.

This chain connects TRBV28 to TRBJ2-1; TRBD1 or TRBD2 may be the D gene (5 bases each). CDR1 is MDHEN, CDR2 SYDVKM, per germline. This CDR3 comprises 11 residues. V was cut by 6 bases and J by 12 bases, with 12 bases left in between. The CDR3 loop reads CASRRGEGQFF. The DNA of the CDR3 is TGTGCCAGCAGGAGAGGGGAAGGGCAGTTCTTC.

This rearrangement joins TRBV29-1 to TRBJ1-1, with 7 bases matching TRBD1. Germline lookup yields CDR1 SQVTM and CDR2 ANQGSEA. The CDR3 loop spans 13 amino acids. The junction had 12 bases not matched to a gene; V was cut back by 5 bases and J by 9 bases. CDR3 amino acids: CSVIDTGTDKAFF. The CDR3 DNA is TGCAGCGTTATTGACACCGGGACAGACAAAGCTTTCTTT.

The rearrangement joins TRBV10-2 to TRBJ2-7, with 8 bases identical to TRBD2. Per the germline V gene, CDR1 is WSHSY and CDR2 is SAAADI. The CDR3 is 14 residues long. J gave up 2 bases and V 8 bases, and 8 bases lay outside the gene matches. The chain's CDR3 is CASRHGLAPYEQYF. CDR3 sequence (DNA): TGCGCCAGCCGCCACGGACTAGCCCCCTACGAGCAGTACTTC.

The V and J genes are TRBV11-2 and TRBJ1-1; TRBD1 matches 8 bases. Germline V lookup: CDR1 SGHAT, CDR2 FQNNGV. With V trimmed by 3 bases and J by 1 base, 4 bases remained unmatched. The CDR3 extends over 15 amino acids. The CDR3: CASSFPGTGNTEAFF. The CDR3, as DNA: TGTGCCAGCAGCTTCCCCGGGACAGGGAACACTGAAGCTTTCTTT.